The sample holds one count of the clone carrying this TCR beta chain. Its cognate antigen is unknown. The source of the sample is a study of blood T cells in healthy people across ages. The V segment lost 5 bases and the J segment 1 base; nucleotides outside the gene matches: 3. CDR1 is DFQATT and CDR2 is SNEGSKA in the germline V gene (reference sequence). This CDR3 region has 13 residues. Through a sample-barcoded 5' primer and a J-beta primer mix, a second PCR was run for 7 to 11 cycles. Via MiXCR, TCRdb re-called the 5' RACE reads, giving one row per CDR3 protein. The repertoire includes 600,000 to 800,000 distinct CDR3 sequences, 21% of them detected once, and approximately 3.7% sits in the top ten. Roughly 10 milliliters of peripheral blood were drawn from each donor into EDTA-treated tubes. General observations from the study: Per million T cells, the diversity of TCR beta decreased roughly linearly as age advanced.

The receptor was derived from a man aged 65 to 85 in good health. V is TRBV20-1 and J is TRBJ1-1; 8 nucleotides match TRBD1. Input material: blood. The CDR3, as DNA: TGCAGTGCTGGCAGGGGGCGGAACACTGAAGCTTTCTTT. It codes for CSAGRGRNTEAFF.